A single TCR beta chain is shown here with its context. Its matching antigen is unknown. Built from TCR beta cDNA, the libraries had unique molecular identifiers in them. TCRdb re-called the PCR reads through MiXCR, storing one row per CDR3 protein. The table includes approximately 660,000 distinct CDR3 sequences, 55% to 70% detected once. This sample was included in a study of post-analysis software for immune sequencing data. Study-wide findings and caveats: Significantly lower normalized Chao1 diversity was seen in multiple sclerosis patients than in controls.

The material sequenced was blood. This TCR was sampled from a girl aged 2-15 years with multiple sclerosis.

CDR3 region: CASRLTLAKYNEQFF. CDR3 DNA: TGTGCCAGCAGACTGACGCTAGCGAAGTACAATGAGCAGTTCTTC. The chain employs TRBV11-2 and TRBJ2-1; possibly TRBD2 for D (6 bases). CDR3 size: 15 residues. Germline assignment: CDR1 SGHAT and CDR2 FQNNGV. V was cut by 6 bases and J by 4 bases, with 16 bases left in between.